The 10 T cell receptor beta chains below come from one sample, sequenced in a study of neurological immune-mediated disorders. From the 5' RACE reads, TCRdb called clonotypes with MiXCR, one entry per CDR3 protein. The repertoire includes roughly 60,000 distinct CDR3 sequences, over 3.5% of them detected once, and about 1.9% sits in the top ten. The specimen was CD4+ T cells from blood. The receptors stem from a woman aged 40 to 50 with multiple sclerosis.

This clonotype was recorded many times. The chain joins TRBV5-1 to TRBJ2-7, with a possible D match to TRBD2 (6 bases). This CDR3 comprises 15 residues. The V gene lost 2 bases and the J gene lost 4 bases, with 16 bases spanning the gap. Germline CDR1 and CDR2: SGHRS and YFSETQ. CDR3 sequence: CASSFVAGGGYEQYF. For the CDR3, the DNA is TGCGCCAGCAGCTTTGTAGCTGGGGGAGGTTACGAGCAGTACTTC.

The gene calls are TRBV7-9 and TRBJ1-5; D remains unclear. This CDR3 has 12 amino acids. Germline assignment: CDR1 SEHNR and CDR2 FQNEAQ (reference sequence). Trimming stripped 3 bases from V and 5 bases from J, with 5 bases between. The CDR3 nucleotides are TGTGCCAGCAGCTTGGATTATCAGCCCCAGCATTTT. It specifies CASSLDYQPQHF.

In its sample, this clonotype was seen many times. The chain is built from TRBV7-8 and TRBJ2-3, with TRBD2 identical over 7 bases. V lost 1 base, J lost 3 bases, and 4 bases stayed unmatched. Germline lookup yields CDR1 SGHVS and CDR2 FQNEAQ. CDR3 size: 15 residues. CDR3 in DNA: TGTGCCAGCAGCTTAGACCGACTAGCAACAGATACGCAGTATTTT. The encoded protein is CASSLDRLATDTQYF.

This clonotype has ten or more counts. The V gene is TRBV5-1, the J gene TRBJ2-7, with D tentatively TRBD2 (6 bases). The ends were cut back, 0 bases at V and 0 bases at J, with 10 bases in the middle. The CDR3 runs 15 residues. The germline V gene has CDR1 SGHRS and CDR2 YFSETQ. The CDR3 protein is CASSLDGGVSYEQYF. CDR3 nucleotide sequence: TGCGCCAGCAGCTTGGATGGCGGGGTCTCCTACGAGCAGTACTTC.

This clonotype has a count of ten or more. The rearrangement links TRBV12-3 or TRBV12-4 to TRBJ1-1; D possibly corresponds to TRBD1 (5 bases). The CDR3 has 15 residues. Trimming shortened V by 5 bases and J by 1 base, and 14 bases separated the two germline ends. CDR3 sequence (DNA): TGTGCCAGCAGTCCCCTGAGTGGGGGGAACACTGAAGCTTTCTTT. Its protein is CASSPLSGGNTEAFF.

This clonotype was picked up many times. J is TRBJ2-1 and V is TRBV6-2 or TRBV6-3; 12 bases are shared with TRBD2. Germline V gene lookup returns CDR1 MNHEY and CDR2 SVGEGT. There are 15 residues in the CDR3. The trim removed 6 bases at V and 4 bases at J, leaving 4 bases unmatched. CDR3 nucleotides: TGTGCCAGCAGGCGACTAGCGGGGGAATACAATGAGCAGTTCTTC. It translates to CASRRLAGEYNEQFF.

This clonotype was observed at least ten times. The chain carries TRBV30 and TRBJ1-4, with 7 bases fitting TRBD1. J was trimmed by 8 bases and V by 4 bases; bases with no gene match: 10. Germline V gene data show CDR1 as GTSNPN and CDR2 as SVGIG (reference sequence). This CDR3 is 14 amino acids long. The CDR3 DNA reads TGTGCCTGGAATATTGGCAGGGGGTACGAAAAACTGTTTTTT. The encoded protein is CAWNIGRGYEKLFF.

This clonotype was seen ten or more times. The chain is built from TRBV11-2 and TRBJ1-1; 8 nucleotides match TRBD1. The germline V gene encodes CDR1 SGHAT and CDR2 FQNNGV. This CDR3 comprises 15 residues. V was clipped by 4 bases and J by 3 bases; unmatched bases: 7. The CDR3 bases are TGTGCCAGCAGCTCAGGTTGGGGACAGGACACTGAAGCTTTCTTT. Its translation is CASSSGWGQDTEAFF. Full variable domain (rest looked up from reference TRBV11-2 and TRBJ1-1): EAGVAQSPRYKIIEKRQSVAFWCNPISGHATLYWYQQILGQGPKLLIQFQNNGVVDDSQLPKDRFSAERLKGVDSTLKIQPAKLEDSAVYLCASSSGWGQDTEAFFGQGTRLTVV.

This clonotype was found many times. This chain uses TRBV5-5 with TRBJ1-5; 9 bases fit TRBD1. V lost 1 base to trimming and J lost 7 bases; unmatched junction nucleotides: 6. CDR3 length: 15 amino acids. Germline V lookup: CDR1 SGHKS, CDR2 YYEKEE (reference sequence). The CDR3 DNA reads TGTGCCAGCAGCTTGTTACAGGGGGCAGGGCAGCCCCAGCATTTT. As protein: CASSLLQGAGQPQHF.

This clonotype was observed many times. The rearrangement joins TRBV10-3 to TRBJ2-7, with D possibly TRBD1 on 5 matching bases. CDR1 and CDR2 from the germline V gene are ENHRY and SYGVKD. CDR3 length: 12 amino acids. The germline V and J ends were trimmed by 2 bases and 3 bases, with 5 bases remaining between them. The CDR3 is CAISEDSYEQYF. Written as DNA, the CDR3 is TGTGCCATCAGTGAGGACAGCTACGAGCAGTACTTC.